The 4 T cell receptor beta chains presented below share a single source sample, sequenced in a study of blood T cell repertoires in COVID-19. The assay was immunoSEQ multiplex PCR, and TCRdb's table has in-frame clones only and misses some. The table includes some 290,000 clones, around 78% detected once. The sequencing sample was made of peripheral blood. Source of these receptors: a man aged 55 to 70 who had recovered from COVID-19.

CDR3 residues: CASSDRDRAFF. The CDR3 DNA reads as TGTGCCAGCAGCGACCGGGATAGGGCTTTCTTT. The chain recombines TRBV3-1 (or the pseudogene TRBV3-2) with TRBJ1-1; no clear D gene. The CDR3 extends over 11 amino acids. Trimming took 5 bases from V and 11 from J, leaving 12 bases between them. CDR1 and CDR2 from the germline V gene are LGHDT and YNNKEL (reference sequence).

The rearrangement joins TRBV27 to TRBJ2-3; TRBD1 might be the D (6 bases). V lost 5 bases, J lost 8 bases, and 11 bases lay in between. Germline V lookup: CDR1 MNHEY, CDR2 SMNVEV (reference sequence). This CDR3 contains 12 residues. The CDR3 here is CASSLDRRTQYF. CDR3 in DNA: TGTGCCAGCAGTCTTGACAGGCGTACGCAGTATTTT.

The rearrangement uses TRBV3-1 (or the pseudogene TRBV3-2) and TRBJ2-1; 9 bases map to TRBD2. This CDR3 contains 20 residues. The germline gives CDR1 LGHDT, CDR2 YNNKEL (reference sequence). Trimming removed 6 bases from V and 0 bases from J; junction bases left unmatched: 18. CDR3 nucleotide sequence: TGTGCCAGCAGTTTCAAGACTAGCGGAACACAGCTAAGCTCCTACAATGAGCAGTTCTTC. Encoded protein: CASSFKTSGTQLSSYNEQFF.

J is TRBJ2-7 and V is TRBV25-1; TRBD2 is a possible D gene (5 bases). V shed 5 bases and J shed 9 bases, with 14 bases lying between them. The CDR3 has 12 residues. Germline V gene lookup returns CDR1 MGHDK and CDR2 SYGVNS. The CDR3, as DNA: TGTGCCAGCAGTTCCTGGCGGGTTGGGCAGTACTTC. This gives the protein CASSSWRVGQYF.